This record concerns one TCR beta chain sequence. Its target is not known. A single base separates this from a much larger clone, so it may be a read error. The V end lost 6 bases, the J end lost 3 bases, and 11 bases lay between the germline ends. This CDR3 has 13 residues. The data were obtained in a study of blood T cells in healthy people across ages. Each individual donor underwent a draw of 8.5 to 10 milliliters of peripheral blood. The authors ran a second PCR of roughly 6 to 12 cycles using a sample-barcoded 5' primer and a J-beta primer mix. TCRdb passed the 5' RACE reads through MiXCR, listing each CDR3 protein once. In the table there are roughly 1.4 million distinct CDR3 sequences, 45% to 70% of which are singletons. Overall study results and limits: Higher diversity and more naive CD4+ cells were features of long-lived donors, compared to aged donors. CMV infection status of these donors was not known. Age showed a roughly linear inverse relationship with TCR beta diversity per million T cells.

The receptor's source is a man between 18 and 29 years old in good health. The V call is TRBV12-3 or TRBV12-4, the J call TRBJ1-1; tentative D call: TRBD1 (6 bases). Material for sequencing was blood. The CDR3 here is CASRLEGDTEAFF. The CDR3 DNA sequence: TGTGCCAGCAGATTGGAGGGGGACACTGAAGCTTTCTTT.